These 32 T cell receptor beta chains were all obtained from the same sample, sequenced in a study of blood T cells in healthy people across ages. A second PCR of roughly 7 to 11 cycles used a sample-barcoded 5' primer and a J-beta primer mix. One entry per CDR3 protein, called by TCRdb with MiXCR from the 5' RACE reads. The data hold approximately 940,000 distinct CDR3 sequences, with under 50% observed a single time. The material sequenced was blood. The receptors shown here come from a man aged 30-40 years in good health.

This clonotype occurred a few times. This chain links TRBV3-1 with TRBJ2-5; no reliable D call. The J call may not be correct, given that the DNA end is closer to TRBJ2-7. CDR3 length: 12 residues. Germline V gene sequence: CDR1 LGHDT, CDR2 YNNKEL (reference sequence). CDR3 loop: CASTGAGDEQYF. Written as DNA, the CDR3 is TGTGCCAGCACCGGCGCTGGCGACGAGCAGTACTTC.

A few counts support this clonotype. This may stem from a read error, because a much larger clone lies one nucleotide away. The chain couples TRBV4-3 to TRBJ2-5; 12 nucleotides match TRBD2. V dropped 1 base and J dropped 11; count of bases not matched to a gene: 14. The CDR3 has 17 amino acids. CDR1 is LGHNA, CDR2 YSLEER, per germline. The CDR3 DNA sequence: TGCGCCAGCAGCCAAGGGATGTCTAGCGGGGGGGCAGAGGAGCAGTACTTC. It encodes CASSQGMSSGGAEEQYF.

The chain employs TRBV4-1 and TRBJ2-5; 10 bases match TRBD1. V shed 3 bases and J 3 bases; nucleotides not matched to a gene: 4. This CDR3 comprises 15 residues. Looked up from germline, CDR1 is MGHRA and CDR2 is YSYEKL. CDR3: CASSHTGTGEETQYF. The CDR3 region has the DNA TGCGCCAGCAGCCACACCGGGACAGGGGAAGAGACCCAGTACTTC.

The V call is TRBV11-1, the J call TRBJ2-6, with no clear D. Germline CDR1 reads SGHAT; CDR2 reads FQDESV (reference sequence). Trimming cost V 3 bases and J 0 bases, with 12 bases left between them. The CDR3 is made up of 17 amino acids. The CDR3 loop is CASSFGSGFSGANVLTF. The DNA of the CDR3 is TGTGCCAGCAGCTTTGGTTCAGGCTTCTCTGGGGCCAACGTCCTGACTTTC.

In its sample, this clonotype was seen a few times. The CDR3 coding sequence is TGCGCCAGCAGCCAAGAGCGGACTAGGCCAGATACGCAGTATTTT. Its translation: CASSQERTRPDTQYF. This chain links TRBV4-3 with TRBJ2-3; 7 bases line up with TRBD2. CDR3 length: 15 residues. The J segment lost 4 bases and the V segment lost 0 bases, leaving 4 bases of the junction unmatched. Germline CDR1 reads LGHNA; CDR2 reads YSLEER.

This chain uses TRBV12-3 or TRBV12-4 with TRBJ1-6; D is ambiguous. The CDR3 is 14 amino acids. The V and J ends lost 1 base and 7 bases respectively, with 8 bases between them. CDR3 sequence reads: CASSLGAGNSPLHF. CDR3 coding DNA: TGTGCCAGCAGTTTAGGGGCGGGAAATTCACCCCTCCACTTT.

The chain couples TRBV20-1 to TRBJ2-4; D possibly corresponds to TRBD2 (5 bases). The J call may not be correct, given that the DNA end is closer to TRBJ2-7. Per the germline V gene, CDR1 is DFQATT and CDR2 is SNEGSKA (reference sequence). The CDR3 is 13 amino acids. CDR3 in DNA: TGCAGTGCTACGGGGAACTCTCCCTACGAGCAGTACTTC. This encodes CSATGNSPYEQYF.

J is TRBJ2-4 and V is TRBV11-3; 7 bases line up with TRBD2. V lost 6 bases, J lost 0 bases, and 5 bases stayed unmatched. The CDR3 spans 15 residues. Germline V gene sequence: CDR1 SGHNT, CDR2 YENEEA. DNA for the CDR3: TGTGCCAGCAGACTGGGGGGGTTAGCCAAAAACATTCAGTACTTC. Its protein is CASRLGGLAKNIQYF. The entire variable domain, with the rest obtained from reference TRBV11-3 and TRBJ2-4, is as follows: EAGVVQSPRYKIIEKKQPVAFWCNPISGHNTLYWYLQNLGQGPELLIRYENEEAVDDSQLPKDRFSAERLKGVDSTLKIQPAELGDSAVYLCASRLGGLAKNIQYFGAGTRLSVL.

The chain recombines TRBV20-1 with TRBJ1-5; D not certain. Germline V lookup: CDR1 DFQATT, CDR2 SNEGSKA (reference sequence). The V and J ends lost 4 bases and 5 bases respectively, with 15 bases between them. This CDR3 has 14 residues. The CDR3 sequence: CSAIKRGSYQPQHF. In DNA form, the CDR3 reads TGCAGTGCTATCAAGCGAGGTTCCTATCAGCCCCAGCATTTT.

This sequence joins TRBV5-1 and TRBJ2-5; TRBD1 aligns across 8 bases. CDR3 length equals 15 residues. Germline V CDR1 and CDR2: SGHRS, YFSETQ. V was clipped by 4 bases and J by 2 bases; unmatched bases: 7. CDR3 sequence reads: CASSRRQGSQETQYF. The CDR3 nucleotides are TGCGCCAGCAGCAGGCGACAGGGGTCACAAGAGACCCAGTACTTC.

The V and J genes are TRBV29-1 and TRBJ1-1, with 7 bases that match TRBD1. CDR1 and CDR2 from the germline V gene are SQVTM and ANQGSEA. CDR3 length: 14 residues. V was pared by 8 bases and J by 0 bases, with 9 bases of the junction left unmatched. The CDR3 nucleotides read TGCAGCATATTCCAGGGGGGCCTGAACACTGAAGCTTTCTTT. Encoded protein: CSIFQGGLNTEAFF.

The chain combines TRBV6-1 with TRBJ2-1, with D possibly matching TRBD2 (5 bases). There are 14 residues in the CDR3. The germline V gene has CDR1 MNHNS and CDR2 SASEGT. V was cut by 5 bases and J by 8 bases, with 16 bases left in between. The CDR3 loop is CASSTSMDLDEQFF. Here the CDR3 DNA reads TGTGCCAGCAGTACTAGTATGGATTTGGATGAGCAGTTCTTC.

The rearrangement joins TRBV12-3 or TRBV12-4 to TRBJ1-1; weak D call: TRBD1 (5 bases). CDR3 size: 14 residues. The germline V and J ends were trimmed by 5 bases and 4 bases, with 14 bases remaining between them. CDR3 region: CASSPKRGGTEAFF. The DNA of the CDR3 is TGTGCCAGCAGTCCCAAGCGGGGGGGCACTGAAGCTTTCTTT.

The chain has TRBV2 and TRBJ2-1, with TRBD1 as a possible D gene (5 bases). Germline values: CDR1 SNHLY, CDR2 FYNNEI. V lost 8 bases, J lost 4 bases, and 9 bases lay in between. The CDR3 consists of 12 residues. The CDR3 region has the DNA TGTGCCAGCGACCAGGGTTACAATGAGCAGTTCTTC. Protein product: CASDQGYNEQFF. Together with reference TRBV2 and TRBJ2-1, the CDR3 gives the full variable domain: EPEVTQTPSHQVTQMGQEVILRCVPISNHLYFYWYRQILGQKVEFLVSFYNNEISEKSEIFDDQFSVERPDGSNFTLKIRSTKLEDSAMYFCASDQGYNEQFFGPGTRLTVL.

J is TRBJ1-6 and V is TRBV20-1; 8 bases line up with TRBD1. Germline CDR1 DFQATT, CDR2 SNEGSKA (reference sequence). The CDR3 length is 14 residues. V shed 8 bases, J shed 7 bases, and the junction held 10 bases outside the gene matches. The CDR3, as DNA: TGCAGTTCCATACAGGGGGGGGAGAATTCACCCCTCCACTTT. Translating gives CSSIQGGENSPLHF.

The CDR3: CASSQESASGANVLTF. Here the CDR3 DNA reads TGCGCCAGCAGCCAAGAAAGCGCCTCTGGGGCCAACGTCCTGACTTTC. This chain joins TRBV4-3 and TRBJ2-6; D remains unclear. The CDR3 sequence is 16 residues long. CDR1 LGHNA and CDR2 YSLEER come from the germline V gene. With 0 bases removed from V and 0 bases from J, the gap between germline ends came to 6 bases.

The V and J genes are TRBV6-2 or TRBV6-3 and TRBJ1-2; D gene ambiguous. Germline lookup yields CDR1 MNHEY and CDR2 SVGEGT. The ends were cut back, 5 bases at V and 4 bases at J, with 8 bases in the middle. The CDR3 length is 12 residues. This CDR3 reads CASSKGGYGYTF. The CDR3 region has the DNA TGTGCCAGCAGTAAAGGAGGCTATGGCTACACCTTC.

This clonotype was detected many times. V gene TRBV12-3 or TRBV12-4 combines with J gene TRBJ2-3; possible D gene TRBD2, 5 bases. The length of the CDR3 is 15 residues. Trimming left V 3 bases short and J 0 bases short, with 10 bases between. The CDR3 loop reads CASSFSGSSTDTQYF. CDR3 DNA: TGTGCCAGCAGTTTTTCGGGATCTAGCACAGATACGCAGTATTTT.

This chain joins TRBV7-6 and TRBJ2-7; 10 bases fit TRBD2. The V gene end was trimmed by 5 bases and the J gene end by 4 bases; junction bases not matched to a gene: 5. CDR1 SGHVS and CDR2 FNYEAQ come from the germline V gene. The CDR3 has 14 residues. The CDR3 DNA follows: TGTGCCAGCAGCCCGGGACTAGCGCATTACGAGCAGTACTTC. Its translation is CASSPGLAHYEQYF. The variable domain in full, with the rest retrieved from reference TRBV7-6 and TRBJ2-7, is GAGVSQSPRYKVTKRGQDVALRCDPISGHVSLYWYRQALGQGPEFLTYFNYEAQQDKSGLPNDRFSAERPEGSISTLTIQRTEQRDSAMYRCASSPGLAHYEQYFGPGTRLTVT.

The V gene is TRBV25-1, the J gene TRBJ2-5; D remains unclear. This CDR3 region has 13 residues. The germline V gene has CDR1 MGHDK and CDR2 SYGVNS. Trimming removed 4 bases at V and 0 bases at J, with 6 bases between. The CDR3 DNA reads TGTGCCAGCAGTGCGGCTAACCAAGAGACCCAGTACTTC. This sequence encodes CASSAANQETQYF.

This clonotype was seen ten or more times. This chain links TRBV29-1 with TRBJ2-3; TRBD2 agrees at 7 bases. In germline, CDR1 is SQVTM, CDR2 ANQGSEA. V lost 4 bases and J lost 0; bases outside the gene matches: 1. The CDR3 extends over 13 amino acids. CDR3 amino acids: CSVAGGSTDTQYF. DNA for the CDR3: TGCAGCGTTGCCGGGGGGAGCACAGATACGCAGTATTTT.

This clonotype was detected only a few times. The chain links TRBV28 to TRBJ2-7; 8 bases align to TRBD1. CDR3 length: 15 residues. From germline, CDR1 is MDHEN and CDR2 SYDVKM. V trimming: 3 bases; J trimming: 1 base; junction bases outside the gene matches: 5. Written as DNA, the CDR3 is TGTGCCAGCAGTTTCCCAGGGGGCCGATCCTACGAGCAGTACTTC. Encoded protein: CASSFPGGRSYEQYF.

The chain couples TRBV5-5 to TRBJ1-6; 8 bases are shared with TRBD1. The V and J ends lost 3 bases and 8 bases, in that order; junction bases with no gene match: 1. Germline-derived CDR1 and CDR2 are SGHKS and YYEKEE (reference sequence). This CDR3 has 13 amino acids. CDR3 coding DNA: TGTGCCAGCAGCTCACAGGGGGATTCACCCCTCCACTTT. It translates to CASSSQGDSPLHF.

This sequence joins TRBV7-2 and TRBJ1-6; TRBD1 might be the D (5 bases). The germline CDR1 and CDR2 sequences are SGHTA and FQGNSA. The CDR3 is 14 residues long. The V gene lost 2 bases and the J gene lost 7 bases, with 9 bases spanning the gap. This CDR3 is CASSLNDRNSPLHF. The CDR3 DNA is TGTGCCAGCAGCTTAAATGACAGAAATTCACCCCTCCACTTT.

The genes are TRBV2 and TRBJ1-5; the D gene is possibly TRBD1 (5 bases). V was trimmed by 10 bases and J by 1 base, leaving 20 bases between them. Per germline, CDR1 SNHLY and CDR2 FYNNEI. The CDR3 totals 16 residues. The CDR3 region is CANTRGGTLSNQPQHF. CDR3 nucleotide sequence: TGTGCCAACACTCGAGGCGGGACGCTGAGCAATCAGCCCCAGCATTTT.

This clonotype was recorded a few times. The rearrangement links TRBV24-1 to TRBJ2-7; 8 bases map to TRBD1. Germline V gene sequence: CDR1 KGHDR, CDR2 SFDVKD. The CDR3 has 15 residues. With V trimmed by 5 bases and J by 2 bases, 7 bases remained unmatched. The CDR3: CATSGAGTGAYEQYF. The CDR3 nucleotides read TGTGCCACCAGTGGAGCCGGGACAGGAGCCTACGAGCAGTACTTC.

The gene calls are TRBV9 and TRBJ1-3; D remains unclear. Germline CDR1 is SGDLS and CDR2 is YYNGEE. The CDR3 totals 14 residues. V lost 4 bases and J 4 bases, leaving 12 bases between the germline ends. CDR3 sequence: CASSTATEGNTIYF. The CDR3 DNA sequence: TGTGCCAGCAGCACCGCGACGGAAGGAAACACCATATATTTT.

This chain connects TRBV20-1 to TRBJ1-6; D possibly corresponds to TRBD1 (5 bases). CDR3 length: 15 residues. Trimming left V 1 base short and J 7 bases short, with 14 bases between. CDR1 and CDR2 (germline): DFQATT, SNEGSKA (reference sequence). CDR3 protein: CSARGDRKTNSPLHF. Here the CDR3 DNA reads TGCAGTGCTAGAGGTGACAGAAAGACCAATTCACCCCTCCACTTT.

Of note for this clonotype: Its ends do not fully match the called genes, so a read error is possible. V and J are TRBV3-1 and TRBJ1-4; 7 nucleotides match TRBD1. Germline V CDR1 and CDR2: LGHDT, YNNKEL (reference sequence). CDR3 length: 16 residues. CDR3 nucleotide sequence: TGTGCCGGCAGCCATGGAGGCGGGACAGCTAATGAAAAACTGTTTTTT. Amino acid sequence: CAGSHGGGTANEKLFF.

V gene TRBV6-5 combines with J gene TRBJ2-4, with 11 bases that match TRBD1. The assigned J gene may be wrong: the sequence end matches TRBJ2-7 better. The CDR3 has 15 amino acids. Germline V gives CDR1 MNHEY, CDR2 SVGAGI. The CDR3 loop reads CASSYSDRGQNEQYF. The CDR3 DNA sequence: TGTGCCAGCAGTTACTCGGACAGGGGGCAAAACGAGCAGTACTTC.

CDR3 DNA sequence: TGTGCCAGCAGCTTACAGGGCGGAGACAATGAGCAGTTCTTC. This sequence encodes CASSLQGGDNEQFF. The chain combines TRBV7-2 with TRBJ2-1, with D possibly matching TRBD1 (5 bases). This CDR3 has 14 amino acids. Looked up from germline, CDR1 is SGHTA and CDR2 is FQGNSA. With 2 bases removed from V and 5 bases from J, the gap between germline ends came to 10 bases.

The chain recombines TRBV4-1 with TRBJ2-3; D is ambiguous. CDR1 and CDR2 from the germline V gene are MGHRA and YSYEKL. V gave up 4 bases and J gave up 0 bases, with 17 bases separating them. This CDR3 is built from 17 residues. CDR3 coding DNA: TGCGCCAGCAGCCTGCGAGAAGCCTATACTAGCACAGATACGCAGTATTTT. Translation gives CASSLREAYTSTDTQYF.